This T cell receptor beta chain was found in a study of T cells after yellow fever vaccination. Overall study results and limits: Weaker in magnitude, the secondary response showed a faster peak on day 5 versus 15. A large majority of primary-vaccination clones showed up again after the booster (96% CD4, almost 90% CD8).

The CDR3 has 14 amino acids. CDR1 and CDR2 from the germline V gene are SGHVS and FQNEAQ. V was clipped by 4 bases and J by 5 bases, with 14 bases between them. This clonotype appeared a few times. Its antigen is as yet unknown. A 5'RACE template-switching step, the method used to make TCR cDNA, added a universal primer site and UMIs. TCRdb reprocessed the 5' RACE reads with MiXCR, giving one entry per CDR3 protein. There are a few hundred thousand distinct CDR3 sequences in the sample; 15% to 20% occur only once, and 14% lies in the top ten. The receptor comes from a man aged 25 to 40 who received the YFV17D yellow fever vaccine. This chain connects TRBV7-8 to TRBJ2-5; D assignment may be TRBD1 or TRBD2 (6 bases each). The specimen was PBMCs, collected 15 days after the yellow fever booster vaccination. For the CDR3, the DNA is TGTGCCAGCAGCTACGGGGTGGGGGGCGAGACCCAGTACTTC. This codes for CASSYGVGGETQYF.